This T cell receptor beta chain is drawn from a study of beta chain features in type 1 diabetes. Study-level points and caveats: Moderate but significant shortening of TCRB CDR3s was recorded in all four CD4+ subsets from Type 1 diabetes patients.

Expressed TCRB transcripts were sequenced because the isolated RNA had all been reverse transcribed beforehand. Sequencing of naive, central memory and regulatory T cell samples gave an average of approximately 3.3 million reads. Repertoires were generated with immunoSEQ multiplex PCR, while TCRdb's copy carries only in-frame clones and drops some. This sample has hundreds of thousands of clones, with around an eighth found just once. The CDR3 covers 13 residues. The germline V and J ends were trimmed by 7 bases and 1 base, with 10 bases remaining between them. Germline CDR1 is MDHEN and CDR2 is SYDVKM. Purities over 98% were achieved in all sorted populations. This clone was counted a few times. What it binds is unknown.

This rearrangement joins TRBV28 to TRBJ1-2; D is ambiguous. The material sequenced was naive CD4+ T cells from blood. This clonotype was sampled from a man aged 18-30 years with type 1 diabetes. DNA of the CDR3: TGTGCCAGCACAATCAATATTAACTATGGCTACACCTTC. The encoded protein is CASTININYGYTF.